The 20 T cell receptor beta chains below come from one sample, sequenced in a study of T-cell reconstitution after alpha-beta-depleted transplantation in children. Unique molecular identifiers were incorporated during preparation of the TCRbeta library. A single record per CDR3 protein comes from TCRdb applying MiXCR to the PCR reads. The repertoire holds hundreds of thousands of distinct CDR3 sequences, with around 13% as singletons. The source material was PBMCs from the stem cell graft donor, sampled from the stem cell graft. The source of these receptors is a human donor who donated a stem cell graft to a child with acute lymphoblastic leukemia.

This clonotype was seen ten or more times. V gene TRBV5-1 combines with J gene TRBJ2-3; 7 bases map to TRBD2. Germline CDR1 SGHRS, CDR2 YFSETQ. V shed 3 bases, J shed 3 bases, and the junction held 4 bases outside the gene matches. CDR3 length equals 14 residues. CDR3 in DNA: TGCGCCAGCAGCTCCTGGACTAGTACAGATACGCAGTATTTT. Translated, it gives CASSSWTSTDTQYF.

This clonotype was found many times. The chain employs TRBV5-1 and TRBJ1-2, with D maybe TRBD1 (6 bases). CDR3 size: 13 residues. Germline V gene data show CDR1 as SGHRS and CDR2 as YFSETQ. The germline V and J ends were trimmed by 4 bases and 4 bases, with 11 bases remaining between them. The CDR3 coding sequence is TGCGCCAGCAGCAGCACAGGGCCCTATGGCTACACCTTC. It yields the protein CASSSTGPYGYTF.

In regard to this clonotype: Since a much larger clone is just one base distant, this may be a read error. The rearrangement joins TRBV20-1 to TRBJ1-2; D is uncertain. CDR1 is DFQATT, CDR2 SNEGSKA, per germline (reference sequence). V lost 5 bases to trimming and J lost 6 bases, with 19 bases between them. This CDR3 has 14 residues. The CDR3 region has the DNA TGCAGTGCTGGGGAGAGTGGATATGGTGATGGCTACACCTTC. This codes for CSAGESGYGDGYTF.

The sample holds many counts of this clonotype. The chain is built from TRBV10-2 and TRBJ2-2, with 8 bases that match TRBD2. CDR1 WSHSY and CDR2 SAAADI come from the germline V gene. V shed 8 bases, J shed 4 bases, and the junction held 9 bases outside the gene matches. The CDR3 is made up of 15 amino acids. DNA of the CDR3: TGCGCCAGCTCTCGGGAGGGCCAAGGCACCGGGGAGCTGTTTTTT. It translates to CASSREGQGTGELFF.

Concerning this clonotype: Being one base from a much bigger clone, this may be a read error. The chain couples TRBV19 to TRBJ1-3; no clear D gene. CDR1 is LNHDA, CDR2 SQIVND, per germline (reference sequence). The length of the CDR3 is 15 residues. The CDR3 DNA follows: TGTGCCAGTAGTCAAAGACGTAGCTCTGGAAACTCCATATATTTT. It yields the protein CASSQRRSSGNSIYF.

This clonotype has a count of ten or more. The chain uses TRBV3-1 and TRBJ2-2; 7 bases match TRBD1. Trimming at V came to 0 bases and at J to 4 bases, leaving 11 bases not matched to a gene. The length of the CDR3 is 18 residues. The germline V gene has CDR1 LGHDT and CDR2 YNNKEL (reference sequence). CDR3 loop: CASSQDLTGQRVTGELFF. CDR3 sequence (DNA): TGTGCCAGCAGCCAAGATCTGACGGGACAGCGTGTCACCGGGGAGCTGTTTTTT.

This clonotype was seen at least ten times. The chain combines TRBV6-5 with TRBJ1-5; 7 bases map to TRBD1. Trimming cost V 7 bases and J 7 bases; bases outside gene matches: 4. CDR1 and CDR2 from the germline V gene are MNHEY and SVGAGI. The CDR3 has 12 amino acids. As DNA, the CDR3 is TGTGCCAGCAAGACAGGGAAACAGCCCCAGCATTTT. It translates to CASKTGKQPQHF.

In its sample, this clonotype was seen many times. The genes are TRBV20-1 and TRBJ2-1, with TRBD2 matching 10 bases. The CDR3 sequence is 14 residues long. V lost 0 bases to trimming and J lost 4 bases; unmatched junction nucleotides: 0. The germline gives CDR1 DFQATT, CDR2 SNEGSKA (reference sequence). CDR3 DNA: TGCAGTGCTAGAGAACTAGCGGGGTACAATGAGCAGTTCTTC. This translates into CSARELAGYNEQFF.

This clonotype was seen a handful of times. V usage is TRBV20-1 and J usage is TRBJ1-5, with a weak D call TRBD1 (6 bases). CDR1 and CDR2 from the germline V gene are DFQATT and SNEGSKA (reference sequence). V dropped 8 bases and J dropped 1 base, with 15 bases sitting between them. The CDR3 has 14 residues. The CDR3 nucleotides are TGCAGTTCCGCTAGGGGGGCAAGCAATCAGCCCCAGCATTTT. This gives the protein CSSARGASNQPQHF.

This clonotype was counted at least ten times. The chain carries TRBV3-1 and TRBJ2-7; D may be TRBD2 (6 bases). V lost 9 bases and J lost 6, with 21 bases in between. Germline assignment: CDR1 LGHDT and CDR2 YNNKEL (reference sequence). This CDR3 has 14 amino acids. CDR3 nucleotide sequence: TGTGCCAGTACCCGCGCGGGGAGTAGGGGCGAGCAGTACTTC. Translating gives CASTRAGSRGEQYF.

This clonotype was recorded at least ten times. V and J are TRBV28 and TRBJ1-5; D gene unclear. Germline assignment: CDR1 MDHEN and CDR2 SYDVKM. The CDR3 has 13 amino acids. V lost 8 bases to trimming and J lost 7 bases, with 15 bases between them. CDR3 coding DNA: TGTGCCAGCTCTCGGCCAGAAAGCCAGCCCCAGCATTTT. Protein sequence: CASSRPESQPQHF.

This chain joins TRBV18 and TRBJ2-2, with D tentatively TRBD1 (6 bases). The V end lost 6 bases, the J end lost 7 bases, and 15 bases lay between the germline ends. The germline V gene has CDR1 KGHSH and CDR2 LQKENI. The CDR3 consists of 14 residues. CDR3 protein: CASSLRGIGGELFF. CDR3 sequence (DNA): TGTGCCAGCTCCCTCAGGGGTATCGGCGGGGAGCTGTTTTTT.

This clonotype was picked up many times. The chain links TRBV5-1 to TRBJ1-1; 8 nucleotides align to TRBD1. Looked up from germline, CDR1 is SGHRS and CDR2 is YFSETQ. Trimming removed 5 bases from V and 1 base from J; junction bases left unmatched: 13. The CDR3 totals 17 residues. The CDR3 loop is CASSSGQGRERNTEAFF. The CDR3 nucleotides are TGCGCCAGCAGTTCCGGACAGGGTCGGGAAAGGAACACTGAAGCTTTCTTT.

This clonotype was recorded many times. The chain couples TRBV20-1 to TRBJ2-7; tentatively, D is TRBD2 (6 bases). Per germline, CDR1 DFQATT and CDR2 SNEGSKA (reference sequence). The CDR3 length is 13 residues. Trimming stripped 6 bases from V and 4 bases from J, with 16 bases between. The CDR3 is CSAAPGTFYEQYF. CDR3 coding DNA: TGCAGTGCCGCCCCCGGGACTTTTTACGAGCAGTACTTC.

This clonotype occurred many times. The CDR3: CASSPYRGDFYEQYF. The CDR3 DNA reads TGTGCCAGCAGTCCCTATCGTGGGGATTTCTACGAGCAGTACTTC. This sequence joins TRBV6-5 and TRBJ2-7; D unresolved. With 5 bases removed from V and 3 bases from J, the gap between germline ends came to 17 bases. CDR3 length equals 15 residues. CDR1 is MNHEY, CDR2 SVGAGI, per germline.

The V and J genes are TRBV5-5 and TRBJ2-1; D unclear. Trimming left V 1 base short and J 6 bases short, with 11 bases between. Germline loops: CDR1 SGHKS, CDR2 YYEKEE (reference sequence). The CDR3 is 14 amino acids. CDR3 protein: CASSLFMGSNEQFF. DNA of the CDR3: TGTGCCAGCAGCTTGTTCATGGGATCCAATGAGCAGTTCTTC. Variable domain in full (rest from reference TRBV5-5 and TRBJ2-1): DAGVTQSPTHLIKTRGQQVTLRCSPISGHKSVSWYQQVLGQGPQFIFQYYEKEERGRGNFPDRFSARQFPNYSSELNVNALLLGDSALYLCASSLFMGSNEQFFGPGTRLTVL.

This clonotype was counted at least ten times. The chain combines TRBV28 with TRBJ1-1; possibly TRBD1 for D (6 bases). The CDR3 is 16 residues long. In germline, CDR1 is MDHEN, CDR2 SYDVKM. The ends were cut back, 4 bases at V and 6 bases at J, with 21 bases in the middle. CDR3 protein: CASSSIRGGGVSEAFF. In nucleotides, the CDR3 is TGTGCCAGCAGTTCTATACGTGGAGGGGGGGTGTCTGAAGCTTTCTTT.

This clonotype has ten or more counts. The rearrangement joins TRBV4-2 to TRBJ2-1; TRBD2 matches at 14 bases. CDR1 and CDR2 from the germline V gene are LGHNA and YNFKEQ. There are 20 residues in the CDR3. V gave up 6 bases and J gave up 5 bases; unmatched junction bases: 18. CDR3 in amino acids: CASSRGRLAGGPFGHNEQFF. CDR3 coding DNA: TGTGCCAGCAGTCGCGGCCGACTAGCGGGAGGGCCTTTCGGGCACAATGAGCAGTTCTTC.

Of note for this clonotype: A much larger clone sits a single nucleotide away, making a read error possible. The chain recombines TRBV6-5 with TRBJ1-1, with D possibly TRBD1 on 5 matching bases. Germline assignment: CDR1 MNHEY and CDR2 SVGAGI. V gave up 5 bases and J gave up 10 bases, with 14 bases separating them. The length of the CDR3 is 12 residues. CDR3 residues: CASSPAGGTAFF. The CDR3 region has the DNA TGTGCCAGCAGTCCCGCTGGGGGGACAGCTTTCTTT.

This sequence joins TRBV10-3 and TRBJ2-5; TRBD2 agrees at 8 bases. J lost 5 bases, V lost 10 bases, and 15 bases had no gene match. The CDR3 consists of 15 residues. Per the germline V gene, CDR1 is ENHRY and CDR2 is SYGVKD. The CDR3 nucleotides read TGTGCCACGCTCCAGCCCCGGGGGGGAAGTGAGACCCAGTACTTC. It codes for CATLQPRGGSETQYF.